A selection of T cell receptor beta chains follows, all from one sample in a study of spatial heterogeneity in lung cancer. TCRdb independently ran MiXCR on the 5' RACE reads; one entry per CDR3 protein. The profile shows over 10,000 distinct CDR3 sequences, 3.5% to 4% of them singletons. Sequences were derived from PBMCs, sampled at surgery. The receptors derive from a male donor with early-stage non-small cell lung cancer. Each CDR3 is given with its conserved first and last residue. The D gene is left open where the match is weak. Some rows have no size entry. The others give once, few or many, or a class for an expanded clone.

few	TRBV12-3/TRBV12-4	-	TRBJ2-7	CASSPRASLSEQYF	TGTGCCAGCAGTCCCCGGGCCTCCCTCAGCGAGCAGTACTTC
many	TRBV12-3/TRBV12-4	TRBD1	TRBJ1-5	CASSYTGGGQPQHF	TGTGCCAGCAGTTATACAGGGGGCGGTCAGCCCCAGCATTTT
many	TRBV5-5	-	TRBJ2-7	CASSLGGGDSYEQYF	TGTGCCAGCAGCTTGGGTGGCGGGGACTCCTACGAGCAGTACTTC
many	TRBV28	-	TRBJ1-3	CASSLGYLKPGPSGNTIYF	TGTGCCAGCAGTTTAGGATACTTAAAGCCGGGCCCCTCTGGAAACACCATATATTTT
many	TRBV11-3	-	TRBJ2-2	CASSPNRANTGELFF	TGTGCCAGCAGCCCAAACAGGGCGAACACCGGGGAGCTGTTTTTT
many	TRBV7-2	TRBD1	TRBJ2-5	CASSPGGGQGVTQYF	TGTGCCAGCAGCCCAGGCGGGGGACAGGGTGTGACCCAGTACTTC
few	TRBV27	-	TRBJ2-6	CASSSGALAGANVLTF	TGTGCCAGCAGTTCAGGGGCCTTAGCGGGGGCCAACGTCCTGACTTTC
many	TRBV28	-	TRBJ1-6	CASRRSNSPLHF	TGTGCCAGTCGCAGGTCTAATTCACCCCTCCACTTT
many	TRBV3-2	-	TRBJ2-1	CASRNRTSGVGDEQFF	TGTGCCAGCAGGAACCGTACTAGCGGGGTGGGGGATGAGCAGTTCTTC
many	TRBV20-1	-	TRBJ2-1	CSAREGARDNEQFF	TGCAGTGCTAGGGAGGGGGCGAGGGACAATGAGCAGTTCTTC
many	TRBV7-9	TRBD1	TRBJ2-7	CASSSRGGQGTYEQYF	TGTGCCAGCAGCTCGCGTGGGGGACAGGGGACCTACGAGCAGTACTTC
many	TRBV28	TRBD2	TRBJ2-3	CASNSGRAADTQYF	TGTGCCAGCAACAGCGGGAGGGCCGCAGATACGCAGTATTTT
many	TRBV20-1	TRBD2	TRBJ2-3	CSASVATRGADTQYF	TGCAGTGCTAGTGTAGCGACACGGGGGGCAGATACGCAGTATTTT
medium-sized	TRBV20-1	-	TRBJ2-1	CSARGGINNEQFF	TGCAGTGCTAGAGGCGGGATAAACAATGAGCAGTTCTTC
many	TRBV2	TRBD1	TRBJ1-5	CASSGQTGAWQPQHF	TGTGCCAGCAGTGGACAGACAGGGGCCTGGCAGCCCCAGCATTTT
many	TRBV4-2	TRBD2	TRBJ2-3	CASSLSPGLAGVGHTDTQYF	TGTGCCAGCAGCCTTTCGCCGGGACTAGCGGGAGTGGGGCACACAGATACGCAGTATTTT
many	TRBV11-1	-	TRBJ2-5	CASSLAAVRSETQYF	TGTGCCAGCAGCTTAGCCGCCGTTCGGTCGGAGACCCAGTACTTC
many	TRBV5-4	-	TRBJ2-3	CASSLKGGPDTQYF	TGTGCCAGCAGCTTGAAGGGGGGCCCAGATACGCAGTATTTT
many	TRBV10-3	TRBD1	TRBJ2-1	CAISDPRGPGDEQFF	TGTGCCATCAGTGACCCCAGGGGGCCAGGCGATGAGCAGTTCTTC
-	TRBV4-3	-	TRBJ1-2	CASSQDLGGNGNYGYTF	TGCGCCAGCAGCCAAGATCTAGGGGGAAACGGGAACTATGGCTACACCTTC
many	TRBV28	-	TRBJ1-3	CASSTGSGNTIYF	TGTGCCAGCAGCACGGGGTCTGGAAACACCATATATTTT
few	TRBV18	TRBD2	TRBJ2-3	CASSPRAGAGRDTQYF	TGTGCCAGCTCACCAAGAGCGGGAGCTGGAAGAGATACGCAGTATTTT
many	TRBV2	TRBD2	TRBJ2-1	CASALASGHEQFF	TGTGCCAGCGCATTGGCTAGCGGGCATGAGCAGTTCTTC
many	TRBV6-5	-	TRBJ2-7	CASKVPGRPGGEQYF	TGTGCCAGCAAAGTACCTGGGAGGCCCGGGGGCGAGCAGTACTTC
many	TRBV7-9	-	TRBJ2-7	CASSSGAGVTYEQYF	TGTGCCAGCAGCTCTGGGGCAGGGGTTACCTACGAGCAGTACTTC
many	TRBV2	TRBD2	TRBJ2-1	CASRSSGSAYEQFF	TGTGCCAGCAGATCTAGCGGGAGTGCGTATGAGCAGTTCTTC
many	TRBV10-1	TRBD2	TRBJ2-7	CASSRAGGRGEQYF	TGCGCCAGCAGCCGGGCGGGAGGCCGGGGCGAGCAGTACTTC
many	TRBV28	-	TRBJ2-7	CASSLRAPKVEQYF	TGTGCCAGCAGTTTACGGGCCCCAAAGGTCGAGCAGTACTTC
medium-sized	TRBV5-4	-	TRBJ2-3	CASSLLLASSTDTQYF	TGTGCCAGCAGCTTGTTACTAGCCTCCAGCACAGATACGCAGTATTTT
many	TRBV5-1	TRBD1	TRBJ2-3	CASSPGQVGTDTQYF	TGCGCCAGCAGCCCGGGACAGGTGGGGACAGATACGCAGTATTTT
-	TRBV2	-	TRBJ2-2	CASSGRVANTGELFF	TGTGCCAGCAGTGGCAGGGTCGCGAACACCGGGGAGCTGTTTTTT
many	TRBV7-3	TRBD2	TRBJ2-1	CASSPQGSGRAGEQFF	TGTGCCAGCAGCCCCCAAGGTAGCGGGAGGGCAGGGGAGCAGTTCTTC
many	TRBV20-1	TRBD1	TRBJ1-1	CSARVRTGVNWAPSEAFF	TGCAGTGCTAGAGTTCGGACAGGGGTCAACTGGGCCCCGAGTGAAGCTTTCTTT
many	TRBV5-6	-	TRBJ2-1	CASSPSRGRANEQFF	TGTGCCAGCAGTCCCTCCCGAGGCAGGGCTAATGAGCAGTTCTTC
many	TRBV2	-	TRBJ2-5	CASKTTGTQETQYF	TGTGCCAGTAAAACTACAGGGACCCAAGAGACCCAGTACTTC